The 15 T cell receptor beta chains in this list originate from one sample, sequenced in a study of OX40 agonist ivuxolimab in advanced cancers. TCRdb's table, derived via immunoSEQ multiplex PCR, lists solely in-frame clones and lacks some. The sample holds roughly 91,000 clones; about 90% are singletons and the top ten take 0.65% to 0.95%. The input for sequencing was CD4+ or CD8+ T cells sorted from blood, taken in a trial of the OX40 agonist ivuxolimab. The receptors derive from an adult with an advanced solid tumor such as melanoma, head and neck, liver or kidney cancer.

Concerning this clone itself: Because the CDR3 is missing its conserved closing phenylalanine or tryptophan, this is likely a read error. The chain is built from TRBV7-2 and TRBJ2-7; D remains unclear. This CDR3 spans 18 amino acids. The V gene's germline CDR1 is SGHTA and CDR2 FQGNSA. V was trimmed by 9 bases and J by 5 bases, leaving 32 bases between them. As DNA, the CDR3 is TGTGCCAGTATCTTTTTGGACGGATCCTTATTACAACCTAACGAGCAGTACTCC. Translated: CASIFLDGSLLQPNEQYS.

The CDR3 DNA reads TGTGCCAGCAGCTTCCCCGCCGGGACAGGAGATGAAAAACTGTTTTTT. Its translation is CASSFPAGTGDEKLFF. The J gene is TRBJ1-4, the V gene TRBV7-9; TRBD1 aligns across 8 bases. Germline V gives CDR1 SEHNR, CDR2 FQNEAQ (reference sequence). J was trimmed by 6 bases and V by 3 bases; bases with no gene match: 9. CDR3 length: 16 residues. The variable domain in full, completed from reference TRBV7-9 and TRBJ1-4, reads DTGVSQNPRHKITKRGQNVTFRCDPISEHNRLYWYRQTLGQGPEFLTYFQNEAQLEKSRLLSDRFSAERPKGSFSTLEIQRTEQGDSAMYLCASSFPAGTGDEKLFFGSGTQLSVL.

V gene TRBV7-9 combines with J gene TRBJ2-7; possibly TRBD1 or TRBD2 for D (5 bases each). V was shortened by 3 bases and J by 5 bases, with 11 bases between the two germline ends. The CDR3 runs to 13 residues. Germline CDR1 is SEHNR and CDR2 is FQNEAQ (reference sequence). The CDR3, as DNA: TGTGCCAGCAGCTTGGGGGTAGGCAACGAGCAGTACTTC. Amino acids: CASSLGVGNEQYF.

The chain employs TRBV29-1 and TRBJ2-3, with D perhaps given as TRBD1 or TRBD2 (5 bases each). CDR1 is SQVTM and CDR2 is ANQGSEA in the germline V gene. This CDR3 contains 12 residues. Trimming removed 3 bases from V and 8 bases from J, with 12 bases in between. The CDR3 DNA is TGCAGCGTTGAGGGGGAAGGAGGTACGCAGTATTTT. Its translation is CSVEGEGGTQYF.

This chain links TRBV7-2 with TRBJ1-5; 9 positions match TRBD1. V was pared by 4 bases and J by 4 bases, with 2 bases of the junction left unmatched. This CDR3 contains 14 residues. Looked up from germline, CDR1 is SGHTA and CDR2 is FQGNSA. This chain's CDR3 is CASSWTGENQPQHF. DNA for the CDR3: TGTGCCAGCAGCTGGACAGGGGAAAATCAGCCCCAGCATTTT.

The rearrangement uses TRBV7-2 and TRBJ2-1; TRBD1 is a possible D gene (5 bases). The CDR3 length is 15 residues. CDR1 SGHTA and CDR2 FQGNSA come from the germline V gene. With 1 base removed from V and 4 bases from J, the gap between germline ends came to 11 bases. The CDR3 sequence: CASSLEVGAYNEQFF. The CDR3 DNA reads as TGTGCCAGCAGCTTAGAGGTAGGGGCATACAATGAGCAGTTCTTC.

The chain has TRBV27 and TRBJ2-5; TRBD1 might be the D (5 bases). Germline assignment: CDR1 MNHEY and CDR2 SMNVEV (reference sequence). Trimming took 1 base from V and 2 from J, leaving 8 bases between them. The CDR3 covers 14 residues. The CDR3: CASSLFPGQETQYF. The CDR3, as DNA: TGTGCCAGCAGTTTATTTCCAGGGCAAGAGACCCAGTACTTC.

The chain employs TRBV25-1 and TRBJ2-3; TRBD1 matches 8 bases. Trimming at V came to 4 bases and at J to 3 bases, leaving 9 bases not matched to a gene. Germline V gene data show CDR1 as MGHDK and CDR2 as SYGVNS. The CDR3 sequence is 16 residues long. The CDR3 is CASSGWTGKSTDTQYF. The CDR3 nucleotides are TGTGCCAGCAGTGGGTGGACAGGGAAGAGTACAGATACGCAGTATTTT. Using reference TRBV25-1 and TRBJ2-3 for the parts outside the CDR3, the full variable domain is EADIYQTPRYLVIGTGKKITLECSQTMGHDKMYWYQQDPGMELHLIHYSYGVNSTEKGDLSSESTVSRIRTEHFPLTLESARPSHTSQYLCASSGWTGKSTDTQYFGPGTRLTVL.

V and J are TRBV19 and TRBJ2-5; D possibly corresponds to TRBD1 (6 bases). The length of the CDR3 is 15 residues. Germline-derived CDR1 and CDR2 are LNHDA and SQIVND (reference sequence). V shed 5 bases and J shed 3 bases, with 16 bases lying between them. Here the CDR3 DNA reads TGTGCCAGTAGTCACGGGTCGGCAGGGGAAGAGACCCAGTACTTC. Translation gives CASSHGSAGEETQYF.

V usage is TRBV2 and J usage is TRBJ2-2, with unresolved D. In germline, CDR1 is SNHLY, CDR2 FYNNEI. The CDR3 consists of 14 residues. Trimming cost V 6 bases and J 4 bases, with 12 bases left between them. The CDR3 loop is CASRSGLGTGELFF. The CDR3 DNA reads TGTGCCAGCAGGTCCGGGCTGGGCACCGGGGAGCTGTTTTTT. The complete variable domain, with remaining parts taken from reference TRBV2 and TRBJ2-2, reads EPEVTQTPSHQVTQMGQEVILRCVPISNHLYFYWYRQILGQKVEFLVSFYNNEISEKSEIFDDQFSVERPDGSNFTLKIRSTKLEDSAMYFCASRSGLGTGELFFGEGSRLTVL.

V usage is TRBV28 and J usage is TRBJ2-3; 10 bases fit TRBD2. J lost 7 bases, V lost 5 bases, and 12 bases had no gene match. Germline values: CDR1 MDHEN, CDR2 SYDVKM. CDR3 size: 16 residues. Here the CDR3 reads CASSRSTSGPTNTQYF. CDR3 DNA sequence: TGTGCCAGCAGTCGATCGACTAGCGGGCCCACGAATACGCAGTATTTT.

This chain links TRBV6-5 with TRBJ1-2; TRBD1 aligns across 7 bases. This CDR3 has 14 residues. CDR1 MNHEY and CDR2 SVGAGI come from the germline V gene. Losses at the gene ends were 2 bases for V and 7 bases for J; bases not matched to a gene: 7. The CDR3 DNA sequence: TGTGCCAGCAGTTACGCCAGGGGGATAAGTGGCTACACCTTC. It codes for CASSYARGISGYTF.

The J gene is TRBJ2-3, the V gene TRBV4-3, with D unresolved. The CDR3 runs 14 residues. Trimming removed 0 bases at V and 1 base at J, with 5 bases between. CDR1 and CDR2 from the germline V gene are LGHNA and YSLEER. CDR3 region: CASSQDKGTDTQYF. The CDR3 bases are TGCGCCAGCAGCCAAGATAAAGGCACAGATACGCAGTATTTT.

The chain carries TRBV27 and TRBJ2-7; no firm D call. V gave up 3 bases and J gave up 0 bases, with 6 bases separating them. CDR3 length: 13 residues. Germline-derived CDR1 and CDR2 are MNHEY and SMNVEV (reference sequence). CDR3 nucleotide sequence: TGTGCCAGCAGTTTCCTTAGCTCCTACGAGCAGTACTTC. Protein sequence: CASSFLSSYEQYF.

V gene TRBV2 combines with J gene TRBJ2-7, with TRBD1 matching over 9 bases. Unmatched junction bases numbered 7, after V lost 0 bases and J lost 4 bases. This CDR3 spans 16 amino acids. The V gene's germline CDR1 is SNHLY and CDR2 FYNNEI. The CDR3 DNA is TGTGCCAGCAGTGAAGCCAGAGCGGGACAGGGATACGAGCAGTACTTC. Translated, it gives CASSEARAGQGYEQYF.